Presented here are 32 T cell receptor beta chains from one specimen sequenced in a study of T cell responses to AZD1222 COVID-19 vaccine. The data were produced by immunoSEQ multiplex PCR, yet TCRdb's version contains in-frame clones alone and is incomplete. Here the sample spans roughly 170,000 clones, around 94% being singletons. The input for sequencing was peripheral blood, taken 28 days after the second AZD1222 dose. The origin of the receptors is an adult who received the AZD1222 COVID-19 vaccine.

The chain is built from TRBV2 and TRBJ2-1; D is perhaps TRBD2 (5 bases). The V end was cut by 5 bases, the J end by 1 base, with 12 bases between. CDR3 length: 15 residues. CDR1 is SNHLY, CDR2 FYNNEI, per germline. Written as DNA, the CDR3 is TGTGCCAGCAGTACGTTCGGGGATTCCTACAATGAGCAGTTCTTC. Its translation: CASSTFGDSYNEQFF.

The J gene is TRBJ2-7, the V gene TRBV27; no reliable D call. CDR1 is MNHEY and CDR2 is SMNVEV in the germline V gene (reference sequence). With 2 bases removed from V and 0 bases from J, the gap between germline ends came to 11 bases. This CDR3 region has 15 residues. Here the CDR3 reads CASSLASASSYEQYF. The DNA for the CDR3 is TGTGCCAGCAGTTTAGCCTCCGCGAGCTCCTACGAGCAGTACTTC.

V is TRBV6-5 and J is TRBJ2-7; 8 nucleotides line up with TRBD2. CDR1 and CDR2 from the germline V gene are MNHEY and SVGAGI. This CDR3 has 14 residues. V lost 4 bases to trimming and J lost 3 bases; unmatched junction nucleotides: 5. For the CDR3, the DNA is TGTGCCAGCAGTTCTTCCGGGACTAGCTACGAGCAGTACTTC. It is translated as CASSSSGTSYEQYF.

The chain uses TRBV7-2 and TRBJ2-5, with D perhaps TRBD1 or TRBD2 (7 bases each). The CDR3 sequence is 16 residues long. CDR1 and CDR2 from the germline V gene are SGHTA and FQGNSA. The V end was cut by 0 bases, the J end by 2 bases, with 13 bases between. CDR3 coding DNA: TGTGCCAGCAGCTTAGCGGGAGGGGGCGTACAAGAGACCCAGTACTTC. Translating it yields CASSLAGGGVQETQYF.

This sequence joins TRBV14 and TRBJ1-6, with D hard to call. The ends were cut back, 3 bases at V and 7 bases at J, with 4 bases in the middle. CDR1 SGHDN and CDR2 FVKESK come from the germline V gene. CDR3 length: 12 amino acids. The chain's CDR3 is CASSHGNSPLHF. CDR3 in DNA: TGTGCCAGCAGCCATGGGAATTCACCCCTCCACTTT.

Note on this clone: Other DNA sequences in this specimen translate into the identical CDR3. The chain recombines TRBV19 with TRBJ2-1; D unresolved. The V gene lost 3 bases and the J gene lost 0 bases, with 3 bases spanning the gap. The CDR3 sequence is 13 residues long. Germline values: CDR1 LNHDA, CDR2 SQIVND (reference sequence). The CDR3 loop is CASSIGSYNEQFF. The DNA for the CDR3 is TGTGCCAGTAGTATCGGCTCCTACAATGAGCAGTTCTTC.

The chain carries TRBV30 and TRBJ2-7, with D possibly TRBD2 on 6 matching bases. The CDR3 covers 14 residues. V was shortened by 1 base and J by 3 bases, with 13 bases between the two germline ends. Germline-derived CDR1 and CDR2 are GTSNPN and SVGIG (reference sequence). The CDR3, as DNA: TGTGCCTGGAGTGAAGGAGGGCCCCTCTACGAGCAGTACTTC. Protein: CAWSEGGPLYEQYF.

The chain recombines TRBV5-4 with TRBJ1-1; no clear D gene. CDR3 length: 11 residues. The germline gives CDR1 SGHNT, CDR2 YYREEE (reference sequence). The V gene lost 3 bases and the J gene lost 7 bases, with 7 bases spanning the gap. The CDR3 DNA reads as TGTGCCAGCAGCTGGGGTGGTGAAGCTTTCTTT. Residues: CASSWGGEAFF. Looking up the rest from reference TRBV5-4 and TRBJ1-1 gives the full variable domain: ETGVTQSPTHLIKTRGQQVTLRCSSQSGHNTVSWYQQALGQGPQFIFQYYREEENGRGNFPPRFSGLQFPNYSSELNVNALELDDSALYLCASSWGGEAFFGQGTRLTVV.

The gene calls are TRBV7-3 and TRBJ1-1; tentative D call: TRBD1 (6 bases). The CDR3 consists of 16 residues. Trimming took off 0 bases at V and 3 bases at J, with 14 bases between the two ends. Germline assignment: CDR1 SGHTA and CDR2 FQGTGA. In nucleotides, the CDR3 is TGTGCCAGCAGCTTAACTGGGGGCGCCGGGCACACTGAAGCTTTCTTT. Encoded protein: CASSLTGGAGHTEAFF. Together with reference TRBV7-3 and TRBJ1-1, the CDR3 gives the full variable domain: GAGVSQTPSNKVTEKGKYVELRCDPISGHTALYWYRQSLGQGPEFLIYFQGTGAADDSGLPNDRFFAVRPEGSVSTLKIQRTERGDSAVYLCASSLTGGAGHTEAFFGQGTRLTVV.

The gene calls are TRBV9 and TRBJ2-3, with 7 bases aligning to TRBD1. The J segment lost 1 base and the V segment lost 3 bases, leaving 5 bases of the junction unmatched. The CDR3 sequence is 15 residues long. Per germline, CDR1 SGDLS and CDR2 YYNGEE. For the CDR3, the DNA is TGTGCCAGCAGCGCCATAGGACAGGGCACAGATACGCAGTATTTT. Its translation: CASSAIGQGTDTQYF.

The rearrangement links TRBV6-2 or TRBV6-3 to TRBJ2-4, with D hard to call. The CDR3 totals 11 residues. V lost 0 bases and J lost 13, with 7 bases in between. Germline V gene lookup returns CDR1 MNHEY and CDR2 SVGEGT. This CDR3 reads CASSYSGLQYF. CDR3 coding DNA: TGTGCCAGCAGTTACTCGGGCCTCCAGTACTTC.

The rearrangement uses TRBV12-5 and TRBJ2-5; D not resolved. The V end was cut by 0 bases, the J end by 5 bases, with 4 bases between. CDR3 size: 12 residues. The V gene's germline CDR1 is LGHNT and CDR2 FRNRAP. CDR3 DNA sequence: TGTGCTAGTGGTTTGGTTGGGGAGACCCAGTACTTC. This gives the protein CASGLVGETQYF.

The chain recombines TRBV5-1 with TRBJ2-2; maybe TRBD2 (7 bases). The V gene lost 4 bases and the J gene lost 4 bases, with 23 bases spanning the gap. CDR3 length equals 18 residues. CDR1 is SGHRS, CDR2 YFSETQ, per germline. The CDR3 sequence: CASSLVAQGGGSTGELFF. The CDR3 DNA follows: TGCGCCAGCAGCCTCGTAGCACAGGGCGGGGGTTCCACCGGGGAGCTGTTTTTT.

Notes on this clone: A junction boundary mismatches the germline segment, possibly from a read error. The rearrangement links TRBV7-9 to TRBJ2-5, with unresolved D. Germline lookup yields CDR1 SEHNR and CDR2 FQNEAQ (reference sequence). CDR3 length: 14 amino acids. CDR3 in amino acids: CASTNSPPPKGINF. The CDR3 DNA follows: TGTGCCAGCACCAATTCCCCCCCTCCGAAAGGAATTAACTTC.

The V and J genes are TRBV2 and TRBJ1-1; 7 bases align to TRBD1. Looked up from germline, CDR1 is SNHLY and CDR2 is FYNNEI. Germline trimming cut 4 bases from V and 10 bases from J; bases unmatched to any gene: 18. This CDR3 region has 16 residues. Here the CDR3 reads CASSAPTPGGAAPAFF. In DNA form, the CDR3 reads TGTGCCAGCAGTGCCCCCACTCCAGGGGGAGCAGCCCCAGCTTTCTTT.

The chain combines TRBV27 with TRBJ2-1, with unresolved D. V was shortened by 5 bases and J by 8 bases, with 16 bases between the two germline ends. The CDR3 covers 14 residues. Germline CDR1 reads MNHEY; CDR2 reads SMNVEV (reference sequence). The CDR3 bases are TGTGCCAGCAGTCCGGATATGAGCACCGATGAGCAGTTCTTC. Translating it yields CASSPDMSTDEQFF.

The rearrangement joins TRBV3-1 (or the pseudogene TRBV3-2) to TRBJ2-1; D possibly corresponds to TRBD1 (6 bases). The CDR3 runs 12 residues. V gave up 3 bases and J gave up 10 bases, with 10 bases separating them. CDR1 is LGHDT and CDR2 is YNNKEL in the germline V gene (reference sequence). CDR3 in DNA: TGTGCCAGCAGCCAGACTGGGACAGAGCAGTTCTTC. Protein: CASSQTGTEQFF.

The genes are TRBV15 and TRBJ1-4, with D perhaps matching TRBD1 (6 bases). Trimming took 5 bases from V and 15 from J, leaving 22 bases between them. This CDR3 is built from 14 residues. Germline CDR1 and CDR2: LNHNV and YYDKDF (reference sequence). CDR3 sequence: CATSGRGSPDEVFF. In DNA, the CDR3 is TGTGCCACCAGCGGGAGGGGGTCCCCAGATGAGGTGTTTTTT.

CDR3 sequence reads: CASSPGDRGVYF. CDR3 in DNA: TGTGCCAGCTCCCCCGGAGACAGGGGGGTTTACTTC. This chain connects TRBV3-1 (or the pseudogene TRBV3-2) to TRBJ2-7; 9 positions agree with TRBD1. Germline assignment: CDR1 LGHDT and CDR2 YNNKEL (reference sequence). The CDR3 totals 12 residues. The V gene end was trimmed by 8 bases and the J gene end by 13 bases; junction bases not matched to a gene: 12.

The chain recombines TRBV7-9 with TRBJ2-7, with 13 bases identical to TRBD2. The V gene end was trimmed by 6 bases and the J gene end by 7 bases; junction bases not matched to a gene: 6. CDR3 length: 14 amino acids. Germline values: CDR1 SEHNR, CDR2 FQNEAQ (reference sequence). The CDR3 loop is CASSDGLAGVEQYF. CDR3 DNA: TGTGCCAGCAGTGACGGACTAGCGGGAGTTGAGCAGTACTTC.

This clone appeared a few times. The chain combines TRBV4-3 with TRBJ2-7; 9 bases are a match to TRBD1. The ends lost 2 bases at V and 4 bases at J; junction bases unmatched: 3. The germline CDR1 and CDR2 sequences are LGHNA and YSLEER. The CDR3 is made up of 14 amino acids. The CDR3 DNA sequence: TGCGCCAGCAGCCAAAGACAGGGGGGGTACGAGCAGTACTTC. Its protein is CASSQRQGGYEQYF.

The chain is built from TRBV12-3 or TRBV12-4 and TRBJ2-4; 7 bases fit TRBD2. The trim removed 6 bases at V and 8 bases at J, leaving 7 bases unmatched. This CDR3 is 13 amino acids long. Written as DNA, the CDR3 is TGTGCCAGCAGCCGCAACCGGGGGGACATTCAGTACTTC. Amino acids: CASSRNRGDIQYF.

This rearrangement joins TRBV7-3 to TRBJ2-2, with TRBD2 matching over 7 bases. The V gene's germline CDR1 is SGHTA and CDR2 FQGTGA. Unmatched junction bases numbered 3, after V lost 2 bases and J lost 0 bases. The CDR3 covers 16 residues. The chain's CDR3 is CASSLERGTNTGELFF. CDR3 nucleotides: TGTGCCAGCAGCTTAGAGCGGGGAACGAACACCGGGGAGCTGTTTTTT.

The chain employs TRBV11-3 and TRBJ2-3; D gene ambiguous. CDR1 and CDR2 (germline): SGHNT, YENEEA. Trimming cost V 1 base and J 3 bases, with 14 bases left between them. The CDR3 has 16 residues. The CDR3 coding sequence is TGTGCCAGCAGCTTAGTGGATAGGGTAGAGACAGATACGCAGTATTTT. This encodes CASSLVDRVETDTQYF.

The V call is TRBV29-1, the J call TRBJ2-7; 9 nucleotides agree with TRBD1. The CDR3 is 12 residues long. V gave up 7 bases and J gave up 1 base; unmatched junction bases: 2. Germline loops: CDR1 SQVTM, CDR2 ANQGSEA. The CDR3 is CSGGQGSYEQYF. CDR3 sequence (DNA): TGCAGCGGGGGACAGGGATCCTACGAGCAGTACTTC.

J is TRBJ2-5 and V is TRBV30, with unresolved D. The CDR3 extends over 12 amino acids. The germline V gene encodes CDR1 GTSNPN and CDR2 SVGIG (reference sequence). Between the trimmed V and J ends, which lost 6 bases and 4 bases, there was a span of 12 bases. CDR3 DNA: TGTGCCTGCCGCGGCCAGACAGAGACCCAGTACTTC. It encodes CACRGQTETQYF. Combining the CDR3 with reference TRBV30 and TRBJ2-5 gives the whole variable domain SQTIHQWPATLVQPVGSPLSLECTVEGTSNPNLYWYRQAAGRGLQLLFYSVGIGQISSEVPQNLSASRPQDRQFILSSKKLLLSDSGFYLCACRGQTETQYFGPGTRLLVL.

The chain has TRBV11-2 and TRBJ2-1; no reliable D call. CDR1 is SGHAT, CDR2 FQNNGV, per germline. The CDR3 covers 12 residues. The ends were cut back, 0 bases at V and 10 bases at J, with 7 bases in the middle. In DNA form, the CDR3 reads TGTGCCAGCAGCTTAGATTATCCCGAGCAGTTCTTC. As protein: CASSLDYPEQFF.

The chain uses TRBV10-1 and TRBJ2-4; D may be TRBD2 (5 bases). The germline V and J ends were trimmed by 3 bases and 0 bases, with 12 bases remaining between them. Looked up from germline, CDR1 is WNHNN and CDR2 is SYGVQD (reference sequence). This CDR3 comprises 16 residues. Here the CDR3 reads CASSESVGLAKNIQYF. CDR3 DNA: TGCGCCAGCAGTGAATCGGTTGGACTAGCCAAAAACATTCAGTACTTC.

V and J are TRBV4-3 and TRBJ1-5; TRBD1 is a possible D gene (6 bases). CDR3 length equals 15 residues. Germline lookup yields CDR1 LGHNA and CDR2 YSLEER. Deletions cut 0 bases from V and 5 bases from J, with 11 bases between. The CDR3: CASSQESQGHQPQHF. For the CDR3, the DNA is TGCGCCAGCAGCCAAGAGTCACAGGGCCATCAGCCCCAGCATTTT.

This chain connects TRBV5-6 to TRBJ1-2; maybe TRBD1 (5 bases). V was cut by 1 base and J by 4 bases, with 11 bases left in between. This CDR3 has 14 amino acids. Germline V CDR1 and CDR2: SGHDT, YYEEEE. CDR3: CASSLIGTGYGYTF. The CDR3 DNA is TGTGCCAGCAGCTTGATAGGGACCGGCTATGGCTACACCTTC. The full variable domain, its missing parts supplied by reference TRBV5-6 and TRBJ1-2, is DAGVTQSPTHLIKTRGQQVTLRCSPKSGHDTVSWYQQALGQGPQFIFQYYEEEERQRGNFPDRFSGHQFPNYSSELNVNALLLGDSALYLCASSLIGTGYGYTFGSGTRLTVV.

This clone was detected only a few times. The chain is built from TRBV11-3 and TRBJ2-2, with 7 bases matching TRBD1. Germline V gives CDR1 SGHNT, CDR2 YENEEA. The length of the CDR3 is 14 residues. The V segment lost 5 bases and the J segment 7 bases; nucleotides outside the gene matches: 7. CDR3 DNA sequence: TGTGCCAGCAGCCGACAGGGCGTTGGCGGGGAGCTGTTTTTT. Its translation is CASSRQGVGGELFF.

The V gene is TRBV7-9, the J gene TRBJ1-2, with TRBD1 matching 10 bases. V shed 4 bases and J 6 bases; nucleotides not matched to a gene: 5. This CDR3 is built from 14 residues. The germline CDR1 and CDR2 sequences are SEHNR and FQNEAQ (reference sequence). The CDR3 coding sequence is TGTGCCAGCAGCTACGGACAGGGGGTACATGGCTACACCTTC. Residues: CASSYGQGVHGYTF.